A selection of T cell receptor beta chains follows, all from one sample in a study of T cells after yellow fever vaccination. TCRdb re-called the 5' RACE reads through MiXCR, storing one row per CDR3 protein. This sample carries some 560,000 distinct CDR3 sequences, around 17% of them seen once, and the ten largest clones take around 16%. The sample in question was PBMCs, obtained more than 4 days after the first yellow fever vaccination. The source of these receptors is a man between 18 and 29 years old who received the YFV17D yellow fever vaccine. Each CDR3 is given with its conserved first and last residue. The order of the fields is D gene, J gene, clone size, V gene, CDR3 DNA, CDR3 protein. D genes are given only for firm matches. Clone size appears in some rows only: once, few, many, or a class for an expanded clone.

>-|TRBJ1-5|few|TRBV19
TGTGCCAGTACCCAGACGGTAAATCAGCCCCAGCATTTT
CASTQTVNQPQHF
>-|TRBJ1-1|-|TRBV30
TGTGCCTGGGCCCAGGGTTCTGAAGCTTTCTTT
CAWAQGSEAFF
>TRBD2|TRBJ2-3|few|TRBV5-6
TGTGCCAGCAGTGGGGGGGGACTCCCCTATGTGGATACGCAGTATTTT
CASSGGGLPYVDTQYF
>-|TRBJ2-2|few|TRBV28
TGTGCCAGCAAACACCCGCGCCGACAGGCCAACACCGGGGAGCTGTTTTTT
CASKHPRRQANTGELFF
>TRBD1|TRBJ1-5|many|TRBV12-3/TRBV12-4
TGTGCCAGCAGCCCTAGACAGGGCGATCAGCCCCAGCATTTT
CASSPRQGDQPQHF
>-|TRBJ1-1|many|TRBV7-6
TGTGCCAGCAGCGTACAAACAGGGACCGAAGCTTTCTTT
CASSVQTGTEAFF
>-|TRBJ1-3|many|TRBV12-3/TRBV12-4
TGTGCCAGCAGTTTAGGGGGCACTGGAAACACCATATATTTT
CASSLGGTGNTIYF
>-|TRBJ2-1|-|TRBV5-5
TGTGCCAGCAGCTCAAGCGGGTCCTCCTACAATGAGCAGTTCTTC
CASSSSGSSYNEQFF
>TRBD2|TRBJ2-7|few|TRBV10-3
TGTGCCACTGGACTAGCGGGACCGGAATCCTACGAGCAGTACTTC
CATGLAGPESYEQYF
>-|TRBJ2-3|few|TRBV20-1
TGCAGTGCTAGAGTCCCGGGGACGGGGACAGATACGCAGTATTTT
CSARVPGTGTDTQYF
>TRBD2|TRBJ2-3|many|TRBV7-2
TGTGCCAGCAGCTTAGTGGCTAGCGGGGGGGATGATACGCAGTATTTT
CASSLVASGGDDTQYF
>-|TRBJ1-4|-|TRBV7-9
TGTGCCAGCAGCTCCTGGGACCATGAACAAGAAAAACTGTTTTTT
CASSSWDHEQEKLFF
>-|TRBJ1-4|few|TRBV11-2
TGTGCCAGCAGCTTAGGGGGATCGGCAACCGAAAAACTGTTTTTT
CASSLGGSATEKLFF
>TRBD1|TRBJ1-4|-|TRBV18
TGTGCCAGCTCAGAGGGGACAGTTGCAACTAATGAAAAACTGTTTTTT
CASSEGTVATNEKLFF
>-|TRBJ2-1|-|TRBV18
TGTGCCAGCTCACCAACCCTTTCGAGCTCCTACAATGAGCAGTTCTTC
CASSPTLSSSYNEQFF
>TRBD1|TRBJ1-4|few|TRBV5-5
TGTGCCAGCAGCTTGACAGGGGGCTCTTCGGTAAAACTGTTTTTT
CASSLTGGSSVKLFF
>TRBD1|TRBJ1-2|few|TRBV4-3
TGCGCCAGCAGCCGAGGGACAGGCGATTATGGCTACACCTTC
CASSRGTGDYGYTF
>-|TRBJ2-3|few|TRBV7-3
TGTGCCAGCAGCTTAACGCAAAGGACGGGGAGCACAGATACGCAGTATTTT
CASSLTQRTGSTDTQYF
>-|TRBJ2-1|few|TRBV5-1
TGCGCCAGCAGTAACCGGGACACCTTAAGGAATGAGCAGTTCTTC
CASSNRDTLRNEQFF
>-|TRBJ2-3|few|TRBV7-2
TGTGCCAGCAGCTTTGGGGCCACAGATACGCAGTATTTT
CASSFGATDTQYF
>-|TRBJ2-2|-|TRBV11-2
TGTGCCAGCAGCCCAGGAGTCCTGAGGACCGGGGAGCTGTTTTTT
CASSPGVLRTGELFF
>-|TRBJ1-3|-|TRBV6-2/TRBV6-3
TGTGCCAGCGGCCTTGGAAACACCATATATTTT
CASGLGNTIYF
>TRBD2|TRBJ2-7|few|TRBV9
TGTGCCAGCAGCGTAGGGGTAGCGGGGGCCGTCTACGAGCAGTACTTC
CASSVGVAGAVYEQYF
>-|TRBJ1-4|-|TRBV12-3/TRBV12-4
TGTGCCAGCAGACGAGGGTTGGAGGCAACTAATGAAAAACTGTTTTTT
CASRRGLEATNEKLFF
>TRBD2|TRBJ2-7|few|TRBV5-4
TGTGCCAGCAGCTACTTGACTAGCGGGGGCACGGGCGAGCAGTACTTC
CASSYLTSGGTGEQYF
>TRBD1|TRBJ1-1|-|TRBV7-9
TGTGCCAGCAGCCCAGGGGGAGGGAGAACGAACACTGAAGCTTTCTTT
CASSPGGGRTNTEAFF